This T cell receptor (beta chain) was captured by sequencing in a study of sequential checkpoint blockade in melanoma. The wider study: Patients were randomized 1:1 to nivolumab-then-ipilimumab or ipilimumab-then-nivolumab first-line. Each arm's sequence ended with maintenance nivolumab.

Deletions cut 0 bases from V and 4 bases from J, with 10 bases between. The CDR3 extends over 15 amino acids. Germline CDR1 is SGHTA and CDR2 is FQGNSA. The repertoire was sequenced with immunoSEQ multiplex PCR; TCRdb's copy has only in-frame clones and lacks some. The table has about 40,000 clones, 86% seen once. The treatment is: randomized to nivolumab then ipilimumab (arm A) or the reverse (arm B). This sequence originates from a human donor with melanoma. This rearrangement joins TRBV7-2 to TRBJ2-1, with D perhaps TRBD2 (6 bases). The sample was CD8+ T cells sorted from blood (inferred from file names), taken from a patient given nivolumab and ipilimumab in sequence. The DNA for the CDR3 is TGTGCCAGCAGCTTAGCGGGACTGACTTACAATGAGCAGTTCTTC. Translating it yields CASSLAGLTYNEQFF.